Listed below are T cell receptor beta chains from one sample, sequenced in a study of a mutant IDH1 vaccine in newly diagnosed glioma. Profiling relied on immunoSEQ multiplex PCR, and the TCRdb table lists in-frame clones only, not all of them. The data contain tens of thousands of clones, over 80% of them singletons. No antigen has been assigned to these receptors. The sample consisted of PBMCs, taken from a glioma patient whose treatment included an IDH1 peptide vaccine. These receptor sequences come from a young woman with glioma. CDR3s include the opening cysteine and the closing phenylalanine or tryptophan. Each record gives: V gene, clone size, J gene, CDR3 length, D gene, CDR3 DNA, CDR3 protein. The D gene is left open where the match is weak. Size is omitted from some rows. Given values are once, few, many or a class for expanded clones.

v_gene: TRBV4-1; abundance: -; j_gene: TRBJ2-1; len: 13; d_gene: -; CDR3nt: TGCGCCAGCAGCCAAGAGGGGGCCAATGAGCAGTTCTTC; CDR3aa: CASSQEGANEQFF
v_gene: TRBV6-1; abundance: -; j_gene: TRBJ1-5; len: 14; d_gene: -; CDR3nt: TGTGCCAGCAGTGAGGCAGGGGCCGGCCAGCCCCAGCATTTT; CDR3aa: CASSEAGAGQPQHF
v_gene: TRBV4-3; abundance: -; j_gene: TRBJ2-7; len: 15; d_gene: TRBD2; CDR3nt: TGCGCCAGCAGCCAAGGACTAGCGGGATCCTACGAGCAGTACTTC; CDR3aa: CASSQGLAGSYEQYF
v_gene: TRBV5-1; abundance: -; j_gene: TRBJ2-5; len: 14; d_gene: -; CDR3nt: TGCGCCAGCAGCTTGCAAGGGAACCAAGAGACCCAGTACTTC; CDR3aa: CASSLQGNQETQYF
v_gene: TRBV7-9; abundance: once; j_gene: TRBJ1-4; len: 11; d_gene: -; CDR3nt: TGTGCCAGCAGCTTAGAATGGGGACTGTTTTTT; CDR3aa: CASSLEWGLFF
v_gene: TRBV5-1; abundance: -; j_gene: TRBJ1-1; len: 13; d_gene: -; CDR3nt: TGCGCCAGCAGCTTGGAGGTTTCCACTGAAGCTTTCTTT; CDR3aa: CASSLEVSTEAFF
v_gene: TRBV5-5; abundance: few; j_gene: TRBJ1-6; len: 15; d_gene: -; CDR3nt: TGTGCCAGCAGCTTGGCTGGGACTGATAATTCACCCCTCCACTTT; CDR3aa: CASSLAGTDNSPLHF
v_gene: TRBV5-4; abundance: -; j_gene: TRBJ1-4; len: 15; d_gene: -; CDR3nt: TGTGCCAGCAGCCTCGACAGTGCAACTAATGAAAAACTGTTTTTT; CDR3aa: CASSLDSATNEKLFF
v_gene: TRBV2; abundance: -; j_gene: TRBJ2-7; len: 14; d_gene: TRBD1; CDR3nt: TGTGCCAGCAGTCCCCGGGACAGGGGCTTTGAGCAGTACTTC; CDR3aa: CASSPRDRGFEQYF
v_gene: TRBV6-1; abundance: once; j_gene: TRBJ1-1; len: 14; d_gene: -; CDR3nt: TGTGCCAGCAGTGAACGGGGGCATTTGACTGAAGCTTTCTTT; CDR3aa: CASSERGHLTEAFF
v_gene: TRBV2; abundance: -; j_gene: TRBJ1-5; len: 14; d_gene: -; CDR3nt: TGTGCCAGCAGTGAGGGGGGCATTATCAAGCCCCAGCATTTT; CDR3aa: CASSEGGIIKPQHF
v_gene: TRBV7-2; abundance: -; j_gene: TRBJ2-7; len: 15; d_gene: TRBD2; CDR3nt: TGTGCCAGCAGCTTGACTAGCGGGAGGGGCTACGAGCAGTACTTC; CDR3aa: CASSLTSGRGYEQYF
v_gene: TRBV13; abundance: -; j_gene: TRBJ1-2; len: 11; d_gene: -; CDR3nt: TGTGCCAGCAAGGGCCCGTCGGGCTACACCTTC; CDR3aa: CASKGPSGYTF
v_gene: TRBV13; abundance: -; j_gene: TRBJ1-2; len: 14; d_gene: -; CDR3nt: TGTGCCAGCAGCTTAGGGGGATCTGACTATGGCTACACCTTC; CDR3aa: CASSLGGSDYGYTF
v_gene: TRBV5-4; abundance: few; j_gene: TRBJ1-2; len: 13; d_gene: TRBD1; CDR3nt: TGTGCCAGCAGCTGGGACAGGGTCAGAGGCTACACCTTC; CDR3aa: CASSWDRVRGYTF
v_gene: TRBV18; abundance: once; j_gene: TRBJ2-7; len: 15; d_gene: -; CDR3nt: TGTGCCAGCTCAACAGGGACAACCACGTCCTACGAGCAGTACTTC; CDR3aa: CASSTGTTTSYEQYF
v_gene: TRBV5-4; abundance: medium-sized; j_gene: TRBJ2-5; len: 18; d_gene: -; CDR3nt: TGTGCCAGCAGCTCCCTCAGTGGGGGGTTATATGAATGGGGGACCCAGTACTTC; CDR3aa: CASSSLSGGLYEWGTQYF
v_gene: TRBV4-3; abundance: once; j_gene: TRBJ1-5; len: 15; d_gene: -; CDR3nt: TGCGCCAGCAGCGTACAGGCCCGGGGGAATCAGCCCCAGCATTTT; CDR3aa: CASSVQARGNQPQHF
v_gene: TRBV2; abundance: -; j_gene: TRBJ2-7; len: 11; d_gene: -; CDR3nt: TGTGCCAGCAGTGTTGCCTACGAGCAGTACTTC; CDR3aa: CASSVAYEQYF
v_gene: TRBV6-5; abundance: few; j_gene: TRBJ1-3; len: 15; d_gene: -; CDR3nt: TGTGCCAGCAGTTACCAGGGGAGTTTAGGAAACACCATATATTTT; CDR3aa: CASSYQGSLGNTIYF
v_gene: TRBV7-7; abundance: -; j_gene: TRBJ2-1; len: 15; d_gene: TRBD1; CDR3nt: TGTGCTAGCAGCTTAGGTCAGGGGGCCCGGGATGAGCAGTTCTTC; CDR3aa: CASSLGQGARDEQFF
v_gene: TRBV6-5; abundance: -; j_gene: TRBJ1-3; len: 14; d_gene: -; CDR3nt: TGTGCCAGCAGCCGCCCCGGTCTGGGAAACACCATATATTTT; CDR3aa: CASSRPGLGNTIYF
v_gene: TRBV6-1; abundance: -; j_gene: TRBJ2-7; len: 12; d_gene: -; CDR3nt: TGTGCCAGCAGTGAATTTCTCCACGAGCAGTACTTC; CDR3aa: CASSEFLHEQYF
v_gene: TRBV14; abundance: once; j_gene: TRBJ2-1; len: 16; d_gene: -; CDR3nt: TGTGCCAGCAGCCAATATAGAGGGGGTTTGTGGGATGAGCAGTTCTTC; CDR3aa: CASSQYRGGLWDEQFF
v_gene: TRBV2; abundance: few; j_gene: TRBJ1-1; len: 14; d_gene: -; CDR3nt: TGTGCCAGCAGTGAAGAGACAGGGAACACTGAAGCTTTCTTT; CDR3aa: CASSEETGNTEAFF
v_gene: TRBV19; abundance: once; j_gene: TRBJ1-4; len: 14; d_gene: -; CDR3nt: TGTGCCAGTAGTTTCACGGAGAAGGGTGAAAAACTGTTTTTT; CDR3aa: CASSFTEKGEKLFF
v_gene: TRBV15; abundance: once; j_gene: TRBJ2-7; len: 14; d_gene: -; CDR3nt: TGTGCCACCTCCCGGGACCAGGGTTCCTACGAGCAGTACTTC; CDR3aa: CATSRDQGSYEQYF
v_gene: TRBV5-6; abundance: -; j_gene: TRBJ1-1; len: 14; d_gene: -; CDR3nt: TGTGCCAGCAGCCCCCTGGGGGGCGGGACTGAAGCTTTCTTT; CDR3aa: CASSPLGGGTEAFF
v_gene: TRBV2; abundance: -; j_gene: TRBJ1-2; len: 17; d_gene: -; CDR3nt: TGTGCCAGCAGCACCAATCCCGAGCAGGGGCATGGGTATGGCTACACCTTC; CDR3aa: CASSTNPEQGHGYGYTF
v_gene: TRBV7-8; abundance: -; j_gene: TRBJ1-5; len: 16; d_gene: TRBD1; CDR3nt: TGTGCCAGCAGCTTAGCGGGGACAGGGGTCAATCAGCCCCAGCATTTT; CDR3aa: CASSLAGTGVNQPQHF
v_gene: TRBV7-8; abundance: -; j_gene: TRBJ1-2; len: 17; d_gene: TRBD1; CDR3nt: TGTGCCAGCAGCTTAGAAGGGGGCAGGACCTCAAACTATGGCTACACCTTC; CDR3aa: CASSLEGGRTSNYGYTF
v_gene: TRBV9; abundance: -; j_gene: TRBJ1-1; len: 14; d_gene: TRBD1; CDR3nt: TGTGCCAGCAGCGTAGAAAAACAGGGGGCTGAAGCTTTCTTT; CDR3aa: CASSVEKQGAEAFF
v_gene: TRBV18; abundance: -; j_gene: TRBJ1-1; len: 15; d_gene: TRBD1; CDR3nt: TGTGCCAGCTCGCGCTCCGGACAGGGAGGGCCTGAAGCTTTCTTT; CDR3aa: CASSRSGQGGPEAFF
v_gene: TRBV19; abundance: -; j_gene: TRBJ1-1; len: 14; d_gene: TRBD1; CDR3nt: TGTGCCAGTAGTATTCAGGGGGCGGACACTGAAGCTTTCTTT; CDR3aa: CASSIQGADTEAFF
v_gene: TRBV27; abundance: -; j_gene: TRBJ1-1; len: 14; d_gene: -; CDR3nt: TGTGCCAGCAGTTCCTATGGGGAGAACACTGAAGCTTTCTTT; CDR3aa: CASSSYGENTEAFF
v_gene: TRBV5-1; abundance: once; j_gene: TRBJ2-5; len: 17; d_gene: -; CDR3nt: TGCGCCAGCAGCGGGATCTACGACCTTGACAGTACCGAGACCCAGTACTTC; CDR3aa: CASSGIYDLDSTETQYF
v_gene: TRBV19; abundance: -; j_gene: TRBJ1-4; len: 15; d_gene: -; CDR3nt: TGTGCCAGTAGTATAATAAAAGGGGAGGGTGAAAAACTGTTTTTT; CDR3aa: CASSIIKGEGEKLFF
v_gene: TRBV27; abundance: -; j_gene: TRBJ2-3; len: 12; d_gene: -; CDR3nt: TGTGCCAGCAGTTATGCCCCAGGGACGCAGTATTTT; CDR3aa: CASSYAPGTQYF
v_gene: TRBV5-4; abundance: -; j_gene: TRBJ2-7; len: 13; d_gene: TRBD1; CDR3nt: TGTGCCAGCAGCCCTTGGGACAGGGACGAGCAGTACTTC; CDR3aa: CASSPWDRDEQYF
v_gene: TRBV5-1; abundance: -; j_gene: TRBJ2-2; len: 17; d_gene: TRBD1; CDR3nt: TGCGCCAGCAGCTCTAAGGCACTCAGGGGGTCAACCGGGGAGCTGTTTTTT; CDR3aa: CASSSKALRGSTGELFF
v_gene: TRBV5-1; abundance: -; j_gene: TRBJ2-7; len: 13; d_gene: TRBD1; CDR3nt: TGCGCCAGCAGTTTAGACAGGGGCTACGAGCAGTACTTC; CDR3aa: CASSLDRGYEQYF
v_gene: TRBV19; abundance: -; j_gene: TRBJ2-5; len: 13; d_gene: -; CDR3nt: TGTGCCAGTAGCAAGACCCGCATGGAGACCCAGTACTTC; CDR3aa: CASSKTRMETQYF
v_gene: TRBV4-3; abundance: -; j_gene: TRBJ2-1; len: 16; d_gene: TRBD2; CDR3nt: TGCGCCAGCAGCCAAGGGGTACTAGCGGCTTACAATGAGCAGTTCTTC; CDR3aa: CASSQGVLAAYNEQFF
v_gene: TRBV7-8; abundance: -; j_gene: TRBJ1-4; len: 16; d_gene: -; CDR3nt: TGTGCCAGCAGCCCAGGCCGAGGGCTGGAGAATGAAAAACTGTTTTTT; CDR3aa: CASSPGRGLENEKLFF
v_gene: TRBV6-1; abundance: -; j_gene: TRBJ2-7; len: 12; d_gene: -; CDR3nt: TGTGCCAGCAGCGTCGGCCCCTACGAGCAGTACTTC; CDR3aa: CASSVGPYEQYF
v_gene: TRBV30; abundance: -; j_gene: TRBJ1-6; len: 15; d_gene: -; CDR3nt: TGTGCCTGGAGTGACAAAGGACAGTATAATTCACCCCTCCACTTT; CDR3aa: CAWSDKGQYNSPLHF
v_gene: TRBV19; abundance: -; j_gene: TRBJ2-1; len: 15; d_gene: TRBD2; CDR3nt: TGTGCCAGTGCCCCACTAGCGGGGGGACTCAATGAGCAGTTCTTC; CDR3aa: CASAPLAGGLNEQFF
v_gene: TRBV27; abundance: -; j_gene: TRBJ1-5; len: 15; d_gene: -; CDR3nt: TGTGCCAGCAGCCCCTTAGGGGGTTTCAATCAGCCCCAGCATTTT; CDR3aa: CASSPLGGFNQPQHF
v_gene: TRBV5-4; abundance: -; j_gene: TRBJ1-3; len: 16; d_gene: -; CDR3nt: TGTGCCAGCAGCTTGGCGGACGGAGGCTCTGGAAACACCATATATTTT; CDR3aa: CASSLADGGSGNTIYF
v_gene: TRBV13; abundance: few; j_gene: TRBJ2-2; len: 15; d_gene: -; CDR3nt: TGTGCCAGCAGCCGAGGGACGGCGAACACCGGGGAGCTGTTTTTT; CDR3aa: CASSRGTANTGELFF
v_gene: TRBV5-1; abundance: -; j_gene: TRBJ1-3; len: 16; d_gene: TRBD1; CDR3nt: TGCGCCAGCAGCTTGGGACAGGGGGCTTCTGGAAACACCATATATTTT; CDR3aa: CASSLGQGASGNTIYF
v_gene: TRBV6-6; abundance: -; j_gene: TRBJ2-3; len: 15; d_gene: TRBD2; CDR3nt: TGTGCCGGCGCTGCCTCCGGGACTAGCGCAGATACGCAGTATTTT; CDR3aa: CAGAASGTSADTQYF
v_gene: TRBV19; abundance: once; j_gene: TRBJ2-2; len: 18; d_gene: -; CDR3nt: TGTGCCAGTAGAGTGGGACTGACCATTTTTGCGAACACCGGGGAGCTGTTTTTT; CDR3aa: CASRVGLTIFANTGELFF
v_gene: TRBV7-9; abundance: -; j_gene: TRBJ2-6; len: 16; d_gene: -; CDR3nt: TGTGCCAGCAGCTTAGATGTAGGGAGTGGGGCCAACGTCCTGACTTTC; CDR3aa: CASSLDVGSGANVLTF
v_gene: TRBV19; abundance: -; j_gene: TRBJ1-1; len: 14; d_gene: -; CDR3nt: TGTGCCAGTAGTCAGCGGGGCATGAACACTGAAGCTTTCTTT; CDR3aa: CASSQRGMNTEAFF
v_gene: TRBV9; abundance: -; j_gene: TRBJ1-4; len: 14; d_gene: -; CDR3nt: TGTGCCAGCAGCGCCGGGACGGACAATGAAAAACTGTTTTTT; CDR3aa: CASSAGTDNEKLFF
v_gene: TRBV7-2; abundance: -; j_gene: TRBJ2-7; len: 12; d_gene: -; CDR3nt: TGTGCCAGCAGCTGGAATATAGGCGAGCAGTACTTC; CDR3aa: CASSWNIGEQYF
v_gene: TRBV7-3; abundance: -; j_gene: TRBJ2-1; len: 16; d_gene: TRBD2; CDR3nt: TGTGCCAGCAGCTTATGGGCTAGCGGGAGATACAATGAGCAGTTCTTC; CDR3aa: CASSLWASGRYNEQFF